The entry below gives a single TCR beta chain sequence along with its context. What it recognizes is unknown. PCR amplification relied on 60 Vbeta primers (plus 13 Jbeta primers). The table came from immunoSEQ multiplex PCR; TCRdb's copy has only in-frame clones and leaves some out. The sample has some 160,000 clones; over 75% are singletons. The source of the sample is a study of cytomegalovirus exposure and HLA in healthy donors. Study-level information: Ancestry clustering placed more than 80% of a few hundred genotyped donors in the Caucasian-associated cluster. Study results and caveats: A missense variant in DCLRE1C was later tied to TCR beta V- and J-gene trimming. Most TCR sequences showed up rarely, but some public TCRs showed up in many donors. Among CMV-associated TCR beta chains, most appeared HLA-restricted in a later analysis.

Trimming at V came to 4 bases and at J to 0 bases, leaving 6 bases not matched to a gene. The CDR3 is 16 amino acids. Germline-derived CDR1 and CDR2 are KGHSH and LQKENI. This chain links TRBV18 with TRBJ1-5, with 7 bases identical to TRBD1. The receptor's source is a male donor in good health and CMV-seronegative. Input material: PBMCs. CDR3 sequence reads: CASSHRGPDSNQPQHF. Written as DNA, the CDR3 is TGTGCCAGCTCACACAGGGGACCAGATAGCAATCAGCCCCAGCATTTT.